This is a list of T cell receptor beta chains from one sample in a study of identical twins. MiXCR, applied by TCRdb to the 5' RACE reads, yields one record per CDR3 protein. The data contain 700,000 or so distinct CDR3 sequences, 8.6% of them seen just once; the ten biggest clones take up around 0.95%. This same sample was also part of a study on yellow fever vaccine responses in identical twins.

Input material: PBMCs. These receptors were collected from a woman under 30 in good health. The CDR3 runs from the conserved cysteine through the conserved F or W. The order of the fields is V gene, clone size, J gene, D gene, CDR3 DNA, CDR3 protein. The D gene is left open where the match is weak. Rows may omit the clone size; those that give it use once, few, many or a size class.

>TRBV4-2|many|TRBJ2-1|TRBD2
TGTGCCAGCAGCCCCGGGGGGACTAGCTGGGAGCAGTTCTTC
CASSPGGTSWEQFF
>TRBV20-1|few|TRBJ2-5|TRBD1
TGCAGTGCTATCCGGGACAGCCAAGAGACCCAGTACTTC
CSAIRDSQETQYF
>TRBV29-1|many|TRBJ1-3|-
TGCAGCGCCTGGGCCGCGGGGGGAAACACCATATATTTT
CSAWAAGGNTIYF
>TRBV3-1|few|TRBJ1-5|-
TGTGCCAGCAGCCTCTATGCGGAGGATCAGCCCCAGCATTTT
CASSLYAEDQPQHF
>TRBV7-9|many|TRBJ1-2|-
TGTGCCAGCAGCACGCGGTGGTCAAACTATGGCTACACCTTC
CASSTRWSNYGYTF
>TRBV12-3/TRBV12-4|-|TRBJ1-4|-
TGTGCCAGCAGTCCGGGATGGGGTAATGAAAAACTGTTTTTT
CASSPGWGNEKLFF
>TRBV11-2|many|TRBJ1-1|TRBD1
TGTGCCAGCAGCTTTAACAGGGGAGGTGGAGCTTTCTTT
CASSFNRGGGAFF
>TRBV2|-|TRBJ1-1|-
TGTGCCAGCAGTGAACTCCAGGGCGCTGAAGCTTTCTTT
CASSELQGAEAFF
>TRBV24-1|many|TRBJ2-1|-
TGTGCCACCAGTGATTCCGGGACACTTGACAATGAGCAGTTCTTC
CATSDSGTLDNEQFF
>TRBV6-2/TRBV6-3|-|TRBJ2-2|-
TGTGCCAGCAGTTACGGGGCAGGCGAAGTAGACACCGGGGAGCTGTTTTTT
CASSYGAGEVDTGELFF
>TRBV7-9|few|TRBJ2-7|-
TGTGCCAGCAGCTTAGTTGACGGAACCGAGCAGTACTTC
CASSLVDGTEQYF
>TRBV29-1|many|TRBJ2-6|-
TGCAGCGCCGGTCAGGCCGGGGCCAACGTCCTGACTTTC
CSAGQAGANVLTF
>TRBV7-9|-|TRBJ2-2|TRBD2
TGTGCCAGCAGCCAAACTAGCGGGAGCGGTCCCGGGGAGCTGTTTTTT
CASSQTSGSGPGELFF
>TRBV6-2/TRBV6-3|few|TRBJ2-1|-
TGTGCCAGCAGTTACTCGGCGGTTAGCTCCTACAATGAGCAGTTCTTC
CASSYSAVSSYNEQFF
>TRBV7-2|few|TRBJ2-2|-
TGTGCCAGCAGCTTACGTTTTCTCACCGGGGAGCTGTTTTTT
CASSLRFLTGELFF
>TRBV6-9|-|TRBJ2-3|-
TGTGCCCAAGGGATTCCGGGGGTTAGCACAGATACGCAGTATTTT
CAQGIPGVSTDTQYF
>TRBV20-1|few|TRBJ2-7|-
TGCAGTGCTAGAGAGATGGACTTCTCCTACGAGCAGTACTTC
CSAREMDFSYEQYF
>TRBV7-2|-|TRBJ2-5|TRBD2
TGTGCCAGCAGCTTAATCATACTAGCGGGAGATGAAGAGACCCAGTACTTC
CASSLIILAGDEETQYF
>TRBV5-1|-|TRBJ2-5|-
TGCGCCAGCAGCTCCTTGACAGACAACCAAGAGACCCAGTACTTC
CASSSLTDNQETQYF
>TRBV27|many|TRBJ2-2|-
TGTGCCAGCAGTTTTTTTCGGATGGGCACCGGGGAGCTGTTTTTT
CASSFFRMGTGELFF
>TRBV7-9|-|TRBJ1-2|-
TGTGCCAGCAGCTTAGCGTTGGAGAGGTGGGCTGGCTACACCTTC
CASSLALERWAGYTF
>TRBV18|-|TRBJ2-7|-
TGTGCCAGCTCACCCACAAGGGTGAAGACATCCTACGAGCAGTACTTC
CASSPTRVKTSYEQYF
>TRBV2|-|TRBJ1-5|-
TGTGCCAGCAGCGGGACCGACTTGACCCAGCATTTT
CASSGTDLTQHF
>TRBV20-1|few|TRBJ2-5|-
TGCAGTGAGGAGCGGTCGCTTGATCAAGAGACCCAGTACTTC
CSEERSLDQETQYF
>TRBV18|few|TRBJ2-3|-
TGTGCCAGCTCACCCCTACAAAGTAGCACAGATACGCAGTATTTT
CASSPLQSSTDTQYF
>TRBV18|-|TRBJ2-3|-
TGTGCCAGCTCACCGGGGAAAGGTTTCGATACGCAGTATTTT
CASSPGKGFDTQYF
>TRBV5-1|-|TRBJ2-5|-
TGCGCCAGCAGCGCTACCGGGACACTAAACCCACAAGAGACCCAGTACTTC
CASSATGTLNPQETQYF
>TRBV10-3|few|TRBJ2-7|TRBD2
TGTGCCATCACCGACACTAGCGGGGGTACCTACGAGCAGTACTTC
CAITDTSGGTYEQYF
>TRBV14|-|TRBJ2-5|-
TGTGCCAGCAGCCAAGAAGGGGGGGACTACGAGACCCAGTACTTC
CASSQEGGDYETQYF
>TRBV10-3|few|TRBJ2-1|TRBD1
TGTGCCATCAGCCCCGGGACAGGGCTTTACAATGAGCAGTTCTTC
CAISPGTGLYNEQFF
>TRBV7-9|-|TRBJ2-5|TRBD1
TGTGCCAGCAGCTTTAACCGGGACAGGCAAGAGACCCAGTACTTC
CASSFNRDRQETQYF
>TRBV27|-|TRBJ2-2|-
TGTGCCAGCAGTTGGGATACCGCCGGGGAGCTGTTTTTT
CASSWDTAGELFF
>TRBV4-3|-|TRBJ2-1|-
TGCGCCAGCAGCCAAGGATTTCGGGACGTGCAGTTCTTC
CASSQGFRDVQFF
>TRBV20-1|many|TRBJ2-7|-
TGCAGTACTGCAGACACTTACGAGCCCTACGAGCAGTACTTC
CSTADTYEPYEQYF
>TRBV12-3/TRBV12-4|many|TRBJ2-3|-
TGTGCCAGCAGTAAGCAGGGACTGGGTACCTACACAGATACGCAGTATTTT
CASSKQGLGTYTDTQYF
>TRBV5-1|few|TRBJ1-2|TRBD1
TGCGCCAGCAGCCCGACAGGGGAGAGGCTATATGGCTACACCTTC
CASSPTGERLYGYTF
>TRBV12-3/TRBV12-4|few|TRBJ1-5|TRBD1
TGTGCCAGCAGTTTTGGGGGGAGGGGGCCCCAGCCCCAGCATTTT
CASSFGGRGPQPQHF
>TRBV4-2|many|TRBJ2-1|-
TGTGCCAGCAGCCAAGATTATTCGGGAACCTACAATGAGCAGTTCTTC
CASSQDYSGTYNEQFF
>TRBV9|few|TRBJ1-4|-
TGTGCCAGCAGCGGAGGGATTTTGGGGCTGAATAATGAAAAACTGTTTTTT
CASSGGILGLNNEKLFF
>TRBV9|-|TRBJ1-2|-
TGTGCCAGCAGCGTAGGTCTGGTGGACAGCTATGGCTACACCTTC
CASSVGLVDSYGYTF
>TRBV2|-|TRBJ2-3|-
TGTGCCAGCAGTCCAGACTGGGGGCCCCCGTATTTT
CASSPDWGPPYF
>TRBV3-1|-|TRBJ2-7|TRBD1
TGTGCCAGCAGCCAACAGGACAGGACCTACGAGCAGTACTTC
CASSQQDRTYEQYF
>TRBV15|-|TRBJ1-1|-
TGTGCCACCAGCAGAGGAGGGCAGGGTGACACTGAAGCTTTCTTT
CATSRGGQGDTEAFF
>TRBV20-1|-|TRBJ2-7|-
TGCAGTGCTAGGAAGGGCCCTCTGCACGAGCAGTACTTC
CSARKGPLHEQYF
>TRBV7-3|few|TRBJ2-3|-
TGTGCCAGCAGCTCGCGCCGGTCCCCAGATACGCAGTATTTT
CASSSRRSPDTQYF
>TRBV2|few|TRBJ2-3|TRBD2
TGTGCCAGCAAGGGACTAGCGGACCTGGCCCCGCCGGATACGCAGTATTTT
CASKGLADLAPPDTQYF
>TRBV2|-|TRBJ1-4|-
TGTGCCAGCACCCGGGTCGCGGGAGAAAAACTGTTTTTT
CASTRVAGEKLFF
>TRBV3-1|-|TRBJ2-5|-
TGTGCCAGCAGCCAAGCATCAGGCGGCCAAGAGACCCAGTACTTC
CASSQASGGQETQYF
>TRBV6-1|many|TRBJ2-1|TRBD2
TGTGCCAGCAGGGTAGCGGGGGGTAATGAGCAGTTCTTC
CASRVAGGNEQFF
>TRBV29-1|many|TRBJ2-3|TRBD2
TGCAGCGTCGGACTAGTAGCAGATACGCAGTATTTT
CSVGLVADTQYF
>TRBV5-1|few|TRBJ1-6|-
TGCGCCAGCAGCTTGGCCTTCGGACAGAACTCACCCCTCCACTTT
CASSLAFGQNSPLHF
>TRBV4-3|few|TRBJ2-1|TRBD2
TGCGCCAGCAGCCAAGTGGTAGCGGGAGGGAATGAGCAGTTCTTC
CASSQVVAGGNEQFF
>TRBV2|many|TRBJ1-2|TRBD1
TGTGCCAGCTACAGGGGCCGGTCTAACTATGGCTACACCTTC
CASYRGRSNYGYTF
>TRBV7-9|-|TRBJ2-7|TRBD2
TGTGCCAGCAGCTTCTCTAGCGGGGGGGCCCCTTACGAGCAGTACTTC
CASSFSSGGAPYEQYF